The 19 T cell receptor beta chains presented below share a single source sample, sequenced in a study of regulatory T cells in long-lasting Graves disease. Investigators prepared the TCR beta libraries by applying iRepertoire HTBI primers and Arm-PCR of CDR3 regions. TCRdb redid the calling of the multiplex PCR reads with MiXCR, one entry per CDR3 protein. The data contain roughly 500,000 distinct CDR3 sequences, around 20% of them singletons. Time point: persistent/refractory GD, antithyroid drugs over 5 years with positive TRAb. RNA from PBMCs was the source of the TCR library. The specimen was peripheral blood mononuclear cells (PBMCs), collected when the disease was refractory, from a patient treated with antithyroid drugs. The receptors stem from a female donor with Graves disease.

The chain combines TRBV6-1 with TRBJ1-5; TRBD1 is a possible D gene (5 bases). CDR1 and CDR2 from the germline V gene are MNHNS and SASEGT. The CDR3 length is 18 residues. The V end was cut by 9 bases, the J end by 2 bases, with 26 bases between. CDR3 nucleotide sequence: TGTGCCAGACCTATCCGGGACTATAGGCGACTGGGCAATCAGCCCCAGCATTTT. Protein sequence: CARPIRDYRRLGNQPQHF.

The chain is built from TRBV6-2 or TRBV6-3 and TRBJ1-2, with 10 nucleotides matching TRBD1. V trimming: 5 bases; J trimming: 4 bases; junction bases outside the gene matches: 10. This CDR3 comprises 16 residues. Germline V gives CDR1 MNHEY, CDR2 SVGEGT. The CDR3, as DNA: TGTGCCAGCAGTCAAGTCGCCGGGACAGGGGTCTATGGCTACACCTTC. This sequence encodes CASSQVAGTGVYGYTF.

This clonotype has only a few counts. This chain connects TRBV6-1 to TRBJ2-2; 15 positions match TRBD2. This CDR3 comprises 17 residues. Germline CDR1 and CDR2: MNHNS and SASEGT. The V and J ends lost 8 bases and 7 bases, in that order; junction bases with no gene match: 11. As DNA, the CDR3 is TGTGCCAGCCGCGGACTAGCGGGAGGGCCGGGGGACGGGGAGCTGTTTTTT. Its protein product is CASRGLAGGPGDGELFF.

In its sample, this clonotype was seen a few times. This sequence joins TRBV5-1 and TRBJ2-7; weak D call: TRBD2 (6 bases). V was trimmed by 7 bases and J by 3 bases, leaving 14 bases between them. This CDR3 contains 13 residues. Germline lookup yields CDR1 SGHRS and CDR2 YFSETQ. The DNA for the CDR3 is TGCGCCAGCGCCAGGGACTCGGACTACGAGCAGTACTTC. This encodes CASARDSDYEQYF. The complete variable domain, with remaining parts taken from reference TRBV5-1 and TRBJ2-7, reads KAGVTQTPRYLIKTRGQQVTLSCSPISGHRSVSWYQQTPGQGLQFLFEYFSETQRNKGNFPGRFSGRQFSNSRSEMNVSTLELGDSALYLCASARDSDYEQYFGPGTRLTVT.

The chain employs TRBV6-2 or TRBV6-3 and TRBJ1-5, with no clear D. Per the germline V gene, CDR1 is MNHEY and CDR2 is SVGEGT. The CDR3 spans 15 residues. V lost 2 bases and J lost 2, with 10 bases in between. The CDR3 reads CASSYEGGGNQPQHF. CDR3 DNA sequence: TGTGCCAGCAGTTACGAGGGAGGAGGCAATCAGCCCCAGCATTTT.

The chain carries TRBV4-1 and TRBJ1-1; possible D gene TRBD1, 5 bases. The CDR3 runs 16 residues. Germline values: CDR1 MGHRA, CDR2 YSYEKL. The V and J ends lost 0 bases and 1 base respectively, with 12 bases between them. The CDR3 nucleotides are TGCGCCAGCAGCCAAGAACTGGGGCTTACGAACACTGAAGCTTTCTTT. Protein: CASSQELGLTNTEAFF.

This clonotype has just a few counts. A single base is all that separates this from a far larger clone, so a read error is likely. The CDR3 reads CVSSGQGNTEAFF. DNA of the CDR3: TGTGTCAGCAGCGGACAGGGGAACACTGAAGCTTTCTTT. The gene calls are TRBV2 and TRBJ1-1, with 8 positions matching TRBD1. CDR1 and CDR2 (germline): SNHLY, FYNNEI. The CDR3 has 13 residues.

This clonotype has a count of ten or more. The rearrangement joins TRBV27 to TRBJ2-7; TRBD2 aligns across 9 bases. The CDR3 runs 14 residues. CDR1 is MNHEY and CDR2 is SMNVEV in the germline V gene (reference sequence). Losses at the gene ends were 2 bases for V and 5 bases for J; bases not matched to a gene: 4. CDR3 region: CASSLAGGRDEQYF. The CDR3 DNA reads TGTGCCAGCAGTTTAGCGGGAGGGAGGGACGAGCAGTACTTC.

This clonotype was picked up many times. The chain employs TRBV12-3 or TRBV12-4 and TRBJ2-7, with D perhaps matching TRBD1 (5 bases). The CDR3 is made up of 16 amino acids. Trimming cost V 4 bases and J 2 bases, with 18 bases left between them. Here the CDR3 reads CASSSYNRQLTYEQYF. Here the CDR3 DNA reads TGTGCCAGCAGTTCATATAACCGACAGCTAACCTACGAGCAGTACTTC.

This chain links TRBV20-1 with TRBJ2-3, with D unresolved. Germline V gene data show CDR1 as DFQATT and CDR2 as SNEGSKA (reference sequence). This CDR3 region has 14 residues. The germline V and J ends were trimmed by 4 bases and 2 bases, with 13 bases remaining between them. The CDR3 protein is CSATSLPYTDTQYF. The CDR3 coding sequence is TGCAGTGCTACAAGTCTACCGTACACAGATACGCAGTATTTT.

This clonotype was seen ten or more times. The CDR3 loop reads CASSSPRQGAETQYF. The CDR3 bases are TGTGCCAGCAGCTCCCCTCGACAGGGAGCAGAGACCCAGTACTTC. The chain has TRBV28 and TRBJ2-5; the match to TRBD1 covers 7 bases. Germline-derived CDR1 and CDR2 are MDHEN and SYDVKM. The CDR3 runs to 15 residues. V shed 6 bases, J shed 4 bases, and the junction held 11 bases outside the gene matches.

As concerns this clonotype: Since a much larger clone is just one base distant, this may be a read error. The chain combines TRBV6-9 with TRBJ2-7, with a tentative D call TRBD2 (5 bases). CDR1 is MNHGY and CDR2 is SVAAGI in the germline V gene. The V end lost 4 bases, the J end lost 6 bases, and 19 bases lay between the germline ends. The CDR3 runs 15 residues. The CDR3 coding sequence is TGTGCCAGCAGTTCCCCACGGGAAGACATTTGCGAGCAGTACTTC. Amino acids: CASSSPREDICEQYF.

This clonotype occurred many times. The genes are TRBV20-1 and TRBJ2-7; a possible D gene is TRBD1 (6 bases). V was pared by 6 bases and J by 4 bases, with 22 bases between. CDR3 length: 15 residues. The germline V gene has CDR1 DFQATT and CDR2 SNEGSKA (reference sequence). The CDR3 loop reads CSAHGGFGTIYEQYF. Written as DNA, the CDR3 is TGCAGTGCCCATGGCGGGTTCGGGACAATATACGAGCAGTACTTC.

The V call is TRBV3-1, the J call TRBJ1-2, with D uncertain. V was cut by 0 bases and J by 8 bases, with 10 bases left in between. Per germline, CDR1 LGHDT and CDR2 YNNKEL (reference sequence). The CDR3 spans 13 residues. The CDR3 here is CASSQDPVTGYTF. DNA of the CDR3: TGTGCCAGCAGCCAAGATCCCGTGACGGGCTACACCTTC.

DNA of the CDR3: TGTGCCAGCAGCACGACTATTCCTGGGGAGCAGTACTTC. Protein: CASSTTIPGEQYF. The genes are TRBV5-4 and TRBJ2-7, with a tentative D call TRBD2 (5 bases). V lost 4 bases and J 7 bases, leaving 15 bases between the germline ends. Germline CDR1 SGHNT, CDR2 YYREEE (reference sequence). This CDR3 has 13 amino acids. Full variable domain (remainder filled in from reference TRBV5-4 and TRBJ2-7): ETGVTQSPTHLIKTRGQQVTLRCSSQSGHNTVSWYQQALGQGPQFIFQYYREEENGRGNFPPRFSGLQFPNYSSELNVNALELDDSALYLCASSTTIPGEQYFGPGTRLTVT.

There are a few counts of this clonotype. The rearrangement uses TRBV2 and TRBJ2-7, with D tentatively TRBD1 or TRBD2 (5 bases each). Germline V gene data show CDR1 as SNHLY and CDR2 as FYNNEI. V was cut by 0 bases and J by 12 bases, with 18 bases left in between. The CDR3 length is 14 residues. The CDR3 DNA reads TGTGCCAGCAGTGAAGCGCGACTCCAGCGTGGGACGTACTTC. It yields the protein CASSEARLQRGTYF.

This clonotype was detected ten times or more. The gene calls are TRBV6-1 and TRBJ1-1; D may be TRBD1 (5 bases). The CDR3 is 16 residues long. Germline V CDR1 and CDR2: MNHNS, SASEGT. V lost 9 bases, J lost 2 bases, and 22 bases lay in between. CDR3 residues: CASIGWGPDPNTEAFF. CDR3 sequence (DNA): TGTGCCAGTATTGGGTGGGGCCCAGACCCCAACACTGAAGCTTTCTTT.

This chain connects TRBV6-5 to TRBJ2-1, with TRBD2 matching 8 bases. CDR1 is MNHEY and CDR2 is SVGAGI in the germline V gene. J gave up 2 bases and V 4 bases, and 10 bases lay outside the gene matches. The CDR3 has 17 residues. The CDR3 DNA is TGTGCCAGCAGTTTGCTTAGCGGGGCTCCCCCCTACAATGAGCAGTTCTTC. It specifies CASSLLSGAPPYNEQFF.

In its sample, this clonotype was seen many times. The chain has TRBV12-3 or TRBV12-4 and TRBJ1-2; no firm D call. CDR3 length: 14 residues. The V end lost 3 bases, the J end lost 4 bases, and 12 bases lay between the germline ends. CDR3 DNA: TGTGCCAGCAGTTTCGGGGAGGTGAGCTATGGCTACACCTTC. It codes for CASSFGEVSYGYTF.